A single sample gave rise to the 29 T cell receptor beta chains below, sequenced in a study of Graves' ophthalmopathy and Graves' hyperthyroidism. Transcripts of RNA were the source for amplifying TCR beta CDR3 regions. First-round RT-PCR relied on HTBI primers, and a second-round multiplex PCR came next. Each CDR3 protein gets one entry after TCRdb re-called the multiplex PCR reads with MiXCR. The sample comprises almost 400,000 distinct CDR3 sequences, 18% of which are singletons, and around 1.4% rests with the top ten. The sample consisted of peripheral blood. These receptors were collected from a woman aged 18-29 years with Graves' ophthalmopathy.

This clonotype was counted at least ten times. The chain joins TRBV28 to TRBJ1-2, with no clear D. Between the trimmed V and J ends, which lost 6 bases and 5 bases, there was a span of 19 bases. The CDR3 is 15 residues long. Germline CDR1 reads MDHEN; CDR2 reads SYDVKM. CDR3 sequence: CASRAKFPGGYGYTF. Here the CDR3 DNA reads TGTGCCAGCAGGGCAAAGTTCCCAGGTGGATATGGCTACACCTTC.

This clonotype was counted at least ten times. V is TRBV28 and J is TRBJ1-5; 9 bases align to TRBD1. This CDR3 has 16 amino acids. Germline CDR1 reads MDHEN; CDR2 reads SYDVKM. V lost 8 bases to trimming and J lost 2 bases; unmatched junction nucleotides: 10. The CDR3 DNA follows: TGTGCCAGCCATACAGGGGGCGGGTGGGGCAATCAGCCCCAGCATTTT. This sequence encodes CASHTGGGWGNQPQHF.

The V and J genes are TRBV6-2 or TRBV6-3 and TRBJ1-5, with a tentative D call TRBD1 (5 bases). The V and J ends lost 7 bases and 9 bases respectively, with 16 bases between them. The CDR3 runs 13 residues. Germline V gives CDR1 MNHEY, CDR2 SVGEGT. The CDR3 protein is CASTYNGGWPQHF. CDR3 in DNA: TGTGCCAGCACCTACAATGGGGGTTGGCCCCAGCATTTT.

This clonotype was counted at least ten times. In DNA, the CDR3 is TGTGCCAGCAGCCCCCTGACAGGGGGTAATTCACCCCTCCACTTT. Protein: CASSPLTGGNSPLHF. The V call is TRBV5-5, the J call TRBJ1-6, with 9 bases aligning to TRBD1. The ends lost 4 bases at V and 6 bases at J; junction bases unmatched: 5. This CDR3 region has 15 residues. Germline values: CDR1 SGHKS, CDR2 YYEKEE (reference sequence).

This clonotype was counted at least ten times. This CDR3 reads CASSQDPLPPFSYEQYF. CDR3 nucleotides: TGCGCCAGCAGCCAAGACCCCCTTCCGCCCTTCTCCTACGAGCAGTACTTC. The chain employs TRBV4-1 and TRBJ2-7, with D hard to call. This CDR3 region has 17 residues. Deletions cut 0 bases from V and 0 bases from J, with 15 bases between. Germline assignment: CDR1 MGHRA and CDR2 YSYEKL.

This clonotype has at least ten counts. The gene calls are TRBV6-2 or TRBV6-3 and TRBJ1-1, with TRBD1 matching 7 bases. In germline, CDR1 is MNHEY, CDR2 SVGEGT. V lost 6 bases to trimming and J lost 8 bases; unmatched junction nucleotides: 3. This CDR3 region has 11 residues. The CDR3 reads CASRSTGEAFF. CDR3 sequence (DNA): TGTGCCAGCAGGTCGACAGGGGAAGCTTTCTTT.

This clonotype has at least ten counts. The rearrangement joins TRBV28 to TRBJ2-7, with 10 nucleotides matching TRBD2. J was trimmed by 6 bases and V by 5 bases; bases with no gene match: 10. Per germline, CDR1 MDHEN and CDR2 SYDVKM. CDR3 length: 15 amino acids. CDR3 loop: CASSASGRGLGEQYF. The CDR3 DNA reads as TGTGCCAGCAGTGCTAGCGGGAGAGGCCTCGGCGAGCAGTACTTC.

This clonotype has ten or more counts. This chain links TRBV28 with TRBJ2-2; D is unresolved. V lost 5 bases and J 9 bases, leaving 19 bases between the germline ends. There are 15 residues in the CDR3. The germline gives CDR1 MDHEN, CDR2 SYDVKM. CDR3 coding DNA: TGTGCCAGCAGTACTAACGGGCCTTGGTCCAGGGAGCTGTTTTTT. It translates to CASSTNGPWSRELFF.

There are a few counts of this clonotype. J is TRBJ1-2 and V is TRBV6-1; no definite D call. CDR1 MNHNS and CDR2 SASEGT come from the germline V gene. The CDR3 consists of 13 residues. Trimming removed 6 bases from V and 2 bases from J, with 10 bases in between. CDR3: CASSSVGNYGYTF. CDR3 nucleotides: TGTGCCAGCAGCAGTGTCGGGAACTATGGCTACACCTTC.

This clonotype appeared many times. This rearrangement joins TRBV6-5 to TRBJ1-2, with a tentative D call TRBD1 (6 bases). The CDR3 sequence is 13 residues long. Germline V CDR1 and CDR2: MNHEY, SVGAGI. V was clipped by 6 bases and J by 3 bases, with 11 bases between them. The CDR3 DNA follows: TGTGCCAGCAGCCCGGGACAAGACTATGGCTACACCTTC. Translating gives CASSPGQDYGYTF.

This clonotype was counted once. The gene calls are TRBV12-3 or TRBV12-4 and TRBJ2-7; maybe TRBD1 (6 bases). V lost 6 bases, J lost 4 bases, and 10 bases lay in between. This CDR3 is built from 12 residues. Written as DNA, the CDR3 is TGTGCCAGCAGGCCGACAGGATACGAGCAGTACTTC. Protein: CASRPTGYEQYF.

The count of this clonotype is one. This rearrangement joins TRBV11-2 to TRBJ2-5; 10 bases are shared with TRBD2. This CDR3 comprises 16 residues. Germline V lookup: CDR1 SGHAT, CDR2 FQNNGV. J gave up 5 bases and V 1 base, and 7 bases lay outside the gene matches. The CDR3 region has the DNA TGTGCCAGCAGCTTAGCTCTCCTAGCGGGAGTGGAGACCCAGTACTTC. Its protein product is CASSLALLAGVETQYF.

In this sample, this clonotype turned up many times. The CDR3 DNA follows: TGTGCCAGCAGCCAACAGACACGCACTGAAGCTTTCTTT. Its protein product is CASSQQTRTEAFF. The chain links TRBV7-2 to TRBJ1-1; the D is unclear. The CDR3 has 13 residues. Trimming shortened V by 5 bases and J by 4 bases, and 11 bases separated the two germline ends. The germline V gene has CDR1 SGHTA and CDR2 FQGNSA.

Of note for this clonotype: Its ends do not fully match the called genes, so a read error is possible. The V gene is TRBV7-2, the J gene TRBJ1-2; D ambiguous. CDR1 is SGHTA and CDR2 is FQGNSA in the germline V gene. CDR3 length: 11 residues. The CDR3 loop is CASSPEYGYTF. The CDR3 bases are TGTGCCAGCAGCCCAGAGTATGGTTACACCTTC. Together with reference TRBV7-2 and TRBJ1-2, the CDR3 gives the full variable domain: GAGVSQSPSNKVTEKGKDVELRCDPISGHTALYWYRQSLGQGLEFLIYFQGNSAPDKSGLPSDRFSAERTGGSVSTLTIQRTQQEDSAVYLCASSPEYGYTFGSGTRLTVV.

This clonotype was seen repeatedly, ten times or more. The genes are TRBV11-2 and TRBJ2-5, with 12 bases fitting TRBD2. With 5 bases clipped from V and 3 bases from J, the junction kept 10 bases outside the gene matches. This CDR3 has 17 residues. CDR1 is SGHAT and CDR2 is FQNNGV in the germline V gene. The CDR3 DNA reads TGTGCCAGCAGCGCCAGACTAGCGGGGGATTCCAAAGAGACCCAGTACTTC. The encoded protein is CASSARLAGDSKETQYF.

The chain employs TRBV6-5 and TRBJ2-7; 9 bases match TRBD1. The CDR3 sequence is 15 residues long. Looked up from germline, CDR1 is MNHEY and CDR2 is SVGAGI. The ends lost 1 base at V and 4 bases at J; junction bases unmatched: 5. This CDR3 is CASSYYRGRGYEQYF. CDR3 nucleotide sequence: TGTGCCAGCAGTTACTACAGGGGGCGCGGATACGAGCAGTACTTC.

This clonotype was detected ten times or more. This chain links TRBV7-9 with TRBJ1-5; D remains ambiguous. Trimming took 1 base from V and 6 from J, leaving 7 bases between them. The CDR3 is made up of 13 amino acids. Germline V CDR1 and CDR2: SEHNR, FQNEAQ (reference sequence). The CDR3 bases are TGTGCCAGCAGCTTAGGGTTCGGTCAGCCCCAGCATTTT. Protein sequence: CASSLGFGQPQHF.

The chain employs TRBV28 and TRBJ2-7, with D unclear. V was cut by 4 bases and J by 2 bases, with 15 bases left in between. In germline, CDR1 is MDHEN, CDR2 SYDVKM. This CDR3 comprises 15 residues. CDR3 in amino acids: CASSSATRSAYEQYF. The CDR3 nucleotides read TGTGCCAGCAGTTCCGCGACACGCTCGGCCTACGAGCAGTACTTC.

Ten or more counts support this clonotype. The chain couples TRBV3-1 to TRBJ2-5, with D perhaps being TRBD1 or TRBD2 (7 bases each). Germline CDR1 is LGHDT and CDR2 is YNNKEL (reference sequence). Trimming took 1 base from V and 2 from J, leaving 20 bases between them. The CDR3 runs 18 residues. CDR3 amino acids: CASSQVQGGGPIQETQYF. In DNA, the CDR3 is TGTGCCAGCAGCCAAGTTCAGGGGGGAGGGCCCATACAAGAGACCCAGTACTTC.

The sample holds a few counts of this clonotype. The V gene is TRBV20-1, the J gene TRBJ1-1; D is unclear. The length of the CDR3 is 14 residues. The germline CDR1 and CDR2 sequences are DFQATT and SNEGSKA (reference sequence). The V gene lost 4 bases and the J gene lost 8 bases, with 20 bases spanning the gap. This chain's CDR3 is CSATEQPESSEAFF. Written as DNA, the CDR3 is TGCAGTGCTACCGAGCAACCTGAAAGTTCCGAAGCTTTCTTT.

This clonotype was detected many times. The CDR3 region has the DNA TGTGCCAGCAGTTACTCGAGAGGCCGGCCCGCTTTCTACGAGCAGTACTTC. Amino acids: CASSYSRGRPAFYEQYF. The rearrangement uses TRBV6-2 or TRBV6-3 and TRBJ2-7; D is unclear. V lost 0 bases to trimming and J lost 3 bases, with 18 bases between them. Germline V gene data show CDR1 as MNHEY and CDR2 as SVGEGT. This CDR3 region has 17 residues.

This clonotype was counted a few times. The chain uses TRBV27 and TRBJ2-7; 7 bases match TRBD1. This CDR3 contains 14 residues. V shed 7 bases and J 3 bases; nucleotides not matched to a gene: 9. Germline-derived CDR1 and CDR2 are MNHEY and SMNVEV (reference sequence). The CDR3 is CASIATGMNYEQYF. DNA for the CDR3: TGTGCCAGCATCGCGACAGGGATGAACTACGAGCAGTACTTC.

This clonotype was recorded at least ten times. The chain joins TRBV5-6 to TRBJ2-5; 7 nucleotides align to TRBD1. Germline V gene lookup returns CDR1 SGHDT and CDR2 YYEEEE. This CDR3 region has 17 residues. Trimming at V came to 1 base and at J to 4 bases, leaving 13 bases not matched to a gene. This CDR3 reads CASSLTQGRGFLETQYF. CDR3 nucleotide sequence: TGTGCCAGCAGCTTGACACAGGGGAGAGGGTTTTTAGAGACCCAGTACTTC.

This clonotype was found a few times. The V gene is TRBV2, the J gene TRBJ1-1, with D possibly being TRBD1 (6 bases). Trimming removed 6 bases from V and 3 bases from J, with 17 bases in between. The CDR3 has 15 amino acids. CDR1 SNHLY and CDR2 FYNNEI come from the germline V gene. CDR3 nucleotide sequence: TGTGCCAGCAGCACACCCGGGGACACCGACACTGAAGCTTTCTTT. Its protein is CASSTPGDTDTEAFF. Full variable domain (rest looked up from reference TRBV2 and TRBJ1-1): EPEVTQTPSHQVTQMGQEVILRCVPISNHLYFYWYRQILGQKVEFLVSFYNNEISEKSEIFDDQFSVERPDGSNFTLKIRSTKLEDSAMYFCASSTPGDTDTEAFFGQGTRLTVV.

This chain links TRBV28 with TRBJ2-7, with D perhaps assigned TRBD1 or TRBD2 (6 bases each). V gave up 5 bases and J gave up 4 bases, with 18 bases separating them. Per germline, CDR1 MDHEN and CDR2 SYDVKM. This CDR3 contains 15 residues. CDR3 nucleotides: TGTGCCAGCAGTCTTCCTTCCACAGGGAGGTACGAGCAGTACTTC. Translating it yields CASSLPSTGRYEQYF.

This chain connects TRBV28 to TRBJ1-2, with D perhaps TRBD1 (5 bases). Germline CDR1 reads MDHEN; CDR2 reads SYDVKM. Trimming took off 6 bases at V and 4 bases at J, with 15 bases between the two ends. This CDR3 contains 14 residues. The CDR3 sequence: CASSPRDGIYGYTF. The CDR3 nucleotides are TGTGCCAGCAGCCCCCGGGACGGCATCTATGGCTACACCTTC.

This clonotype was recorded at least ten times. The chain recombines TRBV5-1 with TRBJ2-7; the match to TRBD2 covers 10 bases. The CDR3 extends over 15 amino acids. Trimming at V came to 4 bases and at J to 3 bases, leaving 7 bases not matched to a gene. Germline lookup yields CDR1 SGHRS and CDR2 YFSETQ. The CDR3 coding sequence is TGCGCCAGCAGCCCGGCGACTAGCGGGCGCTACGAGCAGTACTTC. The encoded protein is CASSPATSGRYEQYF. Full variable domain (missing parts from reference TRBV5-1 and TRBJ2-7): KAGVTQTPRYLIKTRGQQVTLSCSPISGHRSVSWYQQTPGQGLQFLFEYFSETQRNKGNFPGRFSGRQFSNSRSEMNVSTLELGDSALYLCASSPATSGRYEQYFGPGTRLTVT.

CDR3 loop: CASSFSGGVKTQYF. DNA of the CDR3: TGTGCCAGCAGTTTCTCAGGGGGCGTGAAGACCCAGTACTTC. This chain connects TRBV28 to TRBJ2-5; TRBD1 matches at 8 bases. CDR3 length equals 14 residues. Unmatched junction bases numbered 6, after V lost 3 bases and J lost 6 bases. CDR1 and CDR2 (germline): MDHEN, SYDVKM.

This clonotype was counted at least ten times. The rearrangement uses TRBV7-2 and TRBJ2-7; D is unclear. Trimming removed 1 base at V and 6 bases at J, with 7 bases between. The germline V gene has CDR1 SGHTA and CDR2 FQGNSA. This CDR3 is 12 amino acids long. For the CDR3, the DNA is TGTGCCAGCAGCTTAGTATTACCCGAGCAGTACTTC. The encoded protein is CASSLVLPEQYF.